The clone carrying this T cell receptor (beta chain) was found a few times. Its target is unknown. Clones were sequenced by immunoSEQ multiplex PCR, and TCRdb holds only the in-frame ones, with some missing. The table has approximately 65,000 clones, about 80% seen once. Time point indicated: blood 4 weeks post-SBRT, at nephrectomy. Indicated treatment: 15 Gy SBRT to primary tumor, nephrectomy 4 weeks later. CDR3 length: 13 amino acids. With 4 bases clipped from V and 7 bases from J, the junction kept 6 bases outside the gene matches. The germline gives CDR1 MNHEY, CDR2 SMNVEV (reference sequence). The data were obtained in a study of radiation and T cells in renal cell carcinoma. Study-wide results and caveats: In blood, top tumor clones expanded by 2 weeks, shrinking by 4.

This TCR derives from a man aged 60-69 years with renal cell carcinoma. V gene TRBV27 combines with J gene TRBJ1-2, with 7 positions matching TRBD1. The source was blood, collected from a patient whose treatment included radiotherapy and nephrectomy. The CDR3 loop reads CASSYDRAGGYTF. DNA of the CDR3: TGTGCCAGCAGTTACGACAGGGCGGGTGGCTACACCTTC.